Described below is a single TCR beta chain sequence and its context. This sample was taken from a study of blood T cell repertoires in COVID-19. How the authors handled the data: Amplification from reference gene primers served as the basis for estimated nucleated cell counts. Assay used: immunoSEQ multiplex PCR; TCRdb lists only in-frame clones, some missing. The V and J calls and the clone size are those of that table, but D and trimming were determined from the DNA. The sample holds about 110,000 clones, 71% seen once. CDR1 MGHDK and CDR2 SYGVNS come from the germline V gene. Trimming cost V 6 bases and J 3 bases, with 14 bases left between them. The CDR3 is 14 residues long.

The rearrangement joins TRBV25-1 to TRBJ1-2, with D perhaps TRBD1 (6 bases). The origin of this receptor is a human donor with acute or convalescent COVID-19. The donor label of this sample is uncertain. Sequenced: peripheral blood. The CDR3 is CASRHTTGDYGYTF. CDR3 nucleotides: TGTGCCAGCAGACACACGACAGGCGACTATGGCTACACCTTC.